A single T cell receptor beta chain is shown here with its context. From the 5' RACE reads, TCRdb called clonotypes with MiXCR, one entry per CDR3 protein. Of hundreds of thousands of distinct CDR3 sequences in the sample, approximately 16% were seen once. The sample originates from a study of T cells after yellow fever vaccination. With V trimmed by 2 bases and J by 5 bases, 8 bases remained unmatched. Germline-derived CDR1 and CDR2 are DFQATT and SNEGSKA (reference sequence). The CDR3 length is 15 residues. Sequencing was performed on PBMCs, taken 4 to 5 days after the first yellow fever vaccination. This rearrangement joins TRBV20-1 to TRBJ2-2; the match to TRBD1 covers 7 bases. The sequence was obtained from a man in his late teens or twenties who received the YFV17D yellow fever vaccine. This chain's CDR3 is CSARLGQVETGELFF. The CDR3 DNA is TGCAGTGCTAGACTCGGACAGGTTGAAACCGGGGAGCTGTTTTTT.